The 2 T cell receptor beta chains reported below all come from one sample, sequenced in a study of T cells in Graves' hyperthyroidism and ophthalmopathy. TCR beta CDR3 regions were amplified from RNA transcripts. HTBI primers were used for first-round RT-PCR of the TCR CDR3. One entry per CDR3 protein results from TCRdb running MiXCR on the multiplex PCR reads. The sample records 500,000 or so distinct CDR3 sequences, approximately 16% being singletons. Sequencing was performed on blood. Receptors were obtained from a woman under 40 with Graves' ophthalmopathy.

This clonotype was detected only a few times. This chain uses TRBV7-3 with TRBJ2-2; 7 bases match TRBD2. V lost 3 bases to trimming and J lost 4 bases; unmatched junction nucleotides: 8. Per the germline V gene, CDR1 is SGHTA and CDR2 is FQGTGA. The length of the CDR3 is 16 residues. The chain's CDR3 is CASSLGGRGGTGELFF. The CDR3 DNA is TGTGCCAGCAGCTTGGGCGGGAGAGGAGGCACCGGGGAGCTGTTTTTT.

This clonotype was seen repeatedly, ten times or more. The CDR3 sequence: CASSSGRPGDTQYF. DNA for the CDR3: TGCGCCAGCAGTAGCGGGAGGCCCGGAGATACGCAGTATTTT. J is TRBJ2-3 and V is TRBV5-1; 10 bases fit TRBD2. This CDR3 contains 14 residues. Losses at the gene ends were 5 bases for V and 5 bases for J; bases not matched to a gene: 5. Germline V CDR1 and CDR2: SGHRS, YFSETQ.